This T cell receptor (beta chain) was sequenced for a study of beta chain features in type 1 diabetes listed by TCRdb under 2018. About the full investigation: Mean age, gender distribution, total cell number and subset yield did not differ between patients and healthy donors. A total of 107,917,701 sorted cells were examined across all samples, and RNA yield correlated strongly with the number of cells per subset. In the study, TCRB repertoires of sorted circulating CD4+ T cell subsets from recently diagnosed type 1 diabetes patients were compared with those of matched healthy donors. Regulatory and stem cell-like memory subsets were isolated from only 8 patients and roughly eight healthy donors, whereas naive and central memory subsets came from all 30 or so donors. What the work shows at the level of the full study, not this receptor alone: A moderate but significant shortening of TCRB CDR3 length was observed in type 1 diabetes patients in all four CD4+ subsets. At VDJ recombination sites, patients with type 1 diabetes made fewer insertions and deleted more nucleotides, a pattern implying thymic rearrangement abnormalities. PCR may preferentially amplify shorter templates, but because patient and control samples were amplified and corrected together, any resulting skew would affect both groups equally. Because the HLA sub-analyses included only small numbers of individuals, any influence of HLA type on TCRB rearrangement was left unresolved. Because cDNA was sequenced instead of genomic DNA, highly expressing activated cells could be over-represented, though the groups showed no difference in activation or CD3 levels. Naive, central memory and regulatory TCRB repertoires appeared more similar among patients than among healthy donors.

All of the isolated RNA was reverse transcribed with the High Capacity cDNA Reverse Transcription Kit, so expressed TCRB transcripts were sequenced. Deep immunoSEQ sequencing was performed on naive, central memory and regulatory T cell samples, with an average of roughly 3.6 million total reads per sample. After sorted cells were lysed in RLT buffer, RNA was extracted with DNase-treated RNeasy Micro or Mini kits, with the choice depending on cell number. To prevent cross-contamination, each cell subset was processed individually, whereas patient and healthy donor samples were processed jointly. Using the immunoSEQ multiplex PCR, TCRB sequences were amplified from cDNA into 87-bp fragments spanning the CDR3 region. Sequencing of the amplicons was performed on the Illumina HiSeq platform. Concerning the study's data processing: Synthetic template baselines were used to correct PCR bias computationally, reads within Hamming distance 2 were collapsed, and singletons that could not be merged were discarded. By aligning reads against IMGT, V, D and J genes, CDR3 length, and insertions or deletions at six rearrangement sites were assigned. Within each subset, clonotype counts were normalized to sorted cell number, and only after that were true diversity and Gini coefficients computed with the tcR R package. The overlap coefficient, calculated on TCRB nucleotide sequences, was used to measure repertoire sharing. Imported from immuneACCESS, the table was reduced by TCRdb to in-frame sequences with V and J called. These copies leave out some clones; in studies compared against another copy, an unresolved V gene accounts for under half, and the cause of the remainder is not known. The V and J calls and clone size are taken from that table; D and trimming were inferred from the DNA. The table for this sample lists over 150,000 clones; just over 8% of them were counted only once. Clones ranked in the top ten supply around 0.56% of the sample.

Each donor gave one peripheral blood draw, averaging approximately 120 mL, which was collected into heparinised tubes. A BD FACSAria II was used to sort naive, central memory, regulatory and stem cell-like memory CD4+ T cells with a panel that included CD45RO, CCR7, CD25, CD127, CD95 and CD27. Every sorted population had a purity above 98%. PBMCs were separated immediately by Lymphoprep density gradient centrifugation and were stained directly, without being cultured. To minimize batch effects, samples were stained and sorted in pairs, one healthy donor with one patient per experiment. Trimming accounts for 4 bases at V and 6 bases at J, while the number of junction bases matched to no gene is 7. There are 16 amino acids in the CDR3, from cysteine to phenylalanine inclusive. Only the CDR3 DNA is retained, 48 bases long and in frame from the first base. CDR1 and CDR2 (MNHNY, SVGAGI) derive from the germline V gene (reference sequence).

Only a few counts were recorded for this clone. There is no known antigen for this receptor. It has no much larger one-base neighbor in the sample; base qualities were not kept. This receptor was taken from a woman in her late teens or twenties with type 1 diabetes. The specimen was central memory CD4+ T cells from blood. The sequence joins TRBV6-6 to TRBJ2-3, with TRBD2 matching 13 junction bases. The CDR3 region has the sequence CASSSGTSGEFDTQYF. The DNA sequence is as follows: TGTGCCAGCAGTTCCGGGACTAGCGGGGAATTCGATACGCAGTATTTT.